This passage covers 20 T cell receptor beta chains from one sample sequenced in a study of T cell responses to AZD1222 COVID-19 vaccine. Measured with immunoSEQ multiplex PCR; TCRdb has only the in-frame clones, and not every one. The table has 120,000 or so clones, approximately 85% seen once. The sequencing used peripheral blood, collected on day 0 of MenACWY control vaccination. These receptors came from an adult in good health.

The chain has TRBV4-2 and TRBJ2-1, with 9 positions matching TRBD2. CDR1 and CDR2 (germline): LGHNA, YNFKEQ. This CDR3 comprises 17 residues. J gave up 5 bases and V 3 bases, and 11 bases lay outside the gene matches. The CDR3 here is CASSQEIAGVAHNEQFF. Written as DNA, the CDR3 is TGTGCCAGCAGCCAGGAAATAGCGGGAGTGGCCCACAATGAGCAGTTCTTC.

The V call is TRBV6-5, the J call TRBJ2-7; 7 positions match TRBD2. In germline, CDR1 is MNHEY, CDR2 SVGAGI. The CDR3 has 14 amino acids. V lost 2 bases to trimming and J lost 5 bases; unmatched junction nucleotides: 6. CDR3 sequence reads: CASSYVAGADEQYF. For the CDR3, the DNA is TGTGCCAGCAGTTACGTTGCGGGAGCAGACGAGCAGTACTTC.

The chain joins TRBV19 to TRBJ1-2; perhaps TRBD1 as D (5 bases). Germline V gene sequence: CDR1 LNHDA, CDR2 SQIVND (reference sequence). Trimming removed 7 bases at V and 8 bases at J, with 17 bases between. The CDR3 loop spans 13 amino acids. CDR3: CASKSFGAGGYTF. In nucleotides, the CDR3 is TGTGCCAGTAAATCTTTTGGGGCTGGAGGCTACACCTTC.

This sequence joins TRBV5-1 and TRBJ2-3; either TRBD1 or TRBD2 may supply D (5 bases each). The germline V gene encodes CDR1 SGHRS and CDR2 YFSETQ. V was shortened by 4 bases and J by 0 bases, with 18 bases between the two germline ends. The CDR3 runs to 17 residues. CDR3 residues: CASSPPGTESSTDTQYF. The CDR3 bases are TGCGCCAGCAGCCCCCCCGGGACGGAATCTAGCACAGATACGCAGTATTTT.

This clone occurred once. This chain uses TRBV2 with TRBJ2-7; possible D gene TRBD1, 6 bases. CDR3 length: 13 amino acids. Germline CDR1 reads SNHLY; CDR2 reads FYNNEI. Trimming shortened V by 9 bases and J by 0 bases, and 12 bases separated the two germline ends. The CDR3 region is CASNRDPSYEQYF. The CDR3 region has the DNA TGTGCCAGTAACAGGGATCCCTCCTACGAGCAGTACTTC.

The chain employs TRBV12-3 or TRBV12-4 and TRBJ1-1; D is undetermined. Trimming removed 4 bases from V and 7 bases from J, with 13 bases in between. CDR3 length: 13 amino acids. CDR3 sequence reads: CASSWAGVREAFF. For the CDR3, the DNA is TGTGCCAGCAGTTGGGCTGGGGTACGTGAAGCTTTCTTT.

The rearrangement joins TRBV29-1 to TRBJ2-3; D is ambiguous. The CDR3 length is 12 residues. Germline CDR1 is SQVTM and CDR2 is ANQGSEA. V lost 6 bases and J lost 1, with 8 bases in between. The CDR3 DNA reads TGCAGCGTGGCCCCTGGCACAGATACGCAGTATTTT. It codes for CSVAPGTDTQYF.

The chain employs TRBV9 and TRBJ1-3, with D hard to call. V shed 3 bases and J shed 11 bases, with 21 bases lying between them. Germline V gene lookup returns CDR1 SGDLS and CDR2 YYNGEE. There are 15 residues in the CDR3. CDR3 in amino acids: CASSARAGTWQAIYF. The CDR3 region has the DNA TGTGCCAGCAGCGCAAGGGCGGGAACTTGGCAGGCCATATATTTT.

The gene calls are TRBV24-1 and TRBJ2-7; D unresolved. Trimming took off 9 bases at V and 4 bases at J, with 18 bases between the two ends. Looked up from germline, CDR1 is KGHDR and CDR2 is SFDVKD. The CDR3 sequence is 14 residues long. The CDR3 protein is CATASSLSVYEQYF. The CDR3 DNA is TGTGCCACCGCATCCTCCCTTTCTGTGTACGAGCAGTACTTC.

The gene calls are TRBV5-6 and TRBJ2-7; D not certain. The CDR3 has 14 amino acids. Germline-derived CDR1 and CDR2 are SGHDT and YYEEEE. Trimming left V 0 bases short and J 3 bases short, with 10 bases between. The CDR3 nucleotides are TGTGCCAGCAGCTTGGGTCTACTGAACTACGAGCAGTACTTC. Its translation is CASSLGLLNYEQYF.

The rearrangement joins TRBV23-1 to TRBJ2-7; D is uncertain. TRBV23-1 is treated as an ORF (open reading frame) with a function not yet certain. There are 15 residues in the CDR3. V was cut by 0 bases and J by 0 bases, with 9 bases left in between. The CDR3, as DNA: TGCGCCAGCAGTCAATCGGCAGCTTCCTCCTACGAGCAGTACTTC. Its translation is CASSQSAASSYEQYF.

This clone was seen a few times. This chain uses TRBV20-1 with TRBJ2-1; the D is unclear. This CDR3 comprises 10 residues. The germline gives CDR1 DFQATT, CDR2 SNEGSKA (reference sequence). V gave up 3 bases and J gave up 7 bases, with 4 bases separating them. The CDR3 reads CSASRNEQFF. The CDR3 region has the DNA TGCAGTGCTAGTAGGAATGAGCAGTTCTTC.

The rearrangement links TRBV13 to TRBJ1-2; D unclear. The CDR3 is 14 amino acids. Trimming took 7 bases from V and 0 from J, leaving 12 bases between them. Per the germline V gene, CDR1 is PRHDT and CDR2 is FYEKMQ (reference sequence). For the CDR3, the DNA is TGTGCCAGCAACCGAGACGGAACTAACTATGGCTACACCTTC. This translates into CASNRDGTNYGYTF.

The CDR3, as DNA: TGTGCCAGCAGGAGTCGGGACTTAAACTACGAGCAGTACTTC. Protein product: CASRSRDLNYEQYF. V gene TRBV6-5 combines with J gene TRBJ2-7, with D tentatively TRBD2 (6 bases). The V end was cut by 6 bases, the J end by 3 bases, with 15 bases between. This CDR3 comprises 14 residues. CDR1 is MNHEY and CDR2 is SVGAGI in the germline V gene.

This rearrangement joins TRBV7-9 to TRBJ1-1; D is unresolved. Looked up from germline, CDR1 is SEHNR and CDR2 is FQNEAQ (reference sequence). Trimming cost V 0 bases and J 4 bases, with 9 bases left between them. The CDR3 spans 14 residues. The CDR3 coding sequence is TGTGCCAGCAGCTTAGCCCTGGCCCGCACTGAAGCTTTCTTT. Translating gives CASSLALARTEAFF.

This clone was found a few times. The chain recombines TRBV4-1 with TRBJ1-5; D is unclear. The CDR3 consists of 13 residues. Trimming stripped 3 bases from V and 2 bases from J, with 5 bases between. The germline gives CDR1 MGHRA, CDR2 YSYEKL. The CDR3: CASSHLGNQPQHF. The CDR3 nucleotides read TGCGCCAGCAGCCATCTGGGCAATCAGCCCCAGCATTTT.

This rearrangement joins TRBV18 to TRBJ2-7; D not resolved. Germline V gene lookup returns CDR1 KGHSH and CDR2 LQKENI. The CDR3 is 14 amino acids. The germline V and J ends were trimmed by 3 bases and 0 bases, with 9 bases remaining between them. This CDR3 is CASSPGATSYEQYF. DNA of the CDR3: TGTGCCAGCTCACCCGGAGCAACCTCCTACGAGCAGTACTTC.

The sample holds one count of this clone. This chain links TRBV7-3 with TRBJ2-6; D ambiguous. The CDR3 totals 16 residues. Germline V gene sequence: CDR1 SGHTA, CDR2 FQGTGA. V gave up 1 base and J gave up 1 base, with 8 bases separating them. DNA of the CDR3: TGTGCCAGCAGCTTAAGACCTGAGTCTGGGGCCAACGTCCTGACTTTC. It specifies CASSLRPESGANVLTF.

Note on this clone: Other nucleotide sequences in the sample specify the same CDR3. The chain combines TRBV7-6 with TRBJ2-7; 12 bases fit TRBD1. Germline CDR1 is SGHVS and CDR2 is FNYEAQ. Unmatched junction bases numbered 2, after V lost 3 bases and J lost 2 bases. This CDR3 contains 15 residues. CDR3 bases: TGTGCCAGCAGCTTCGGGACAGGGGGCACCTACGAGCAGTACTTC. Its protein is CASSFGTGGTYEQYF.

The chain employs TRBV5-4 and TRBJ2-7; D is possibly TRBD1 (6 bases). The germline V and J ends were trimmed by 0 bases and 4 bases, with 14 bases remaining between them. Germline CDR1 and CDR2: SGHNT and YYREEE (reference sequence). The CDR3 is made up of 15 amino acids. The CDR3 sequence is CASSLGPQGSYEQYF. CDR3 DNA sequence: TGTGCCAGCAGCTTGGGCCCGCAGGGGTCGTACGAGCAGTACTTC.